Each of the 26 T cell receptor beta chains below was sequenced from the same sample in a study of shared clonotypes between healthy human individuals. Clones were read by immunoSEQ multiplex PCR, and TCRdb kept only the in-frame ones, dropping some. The data contain roughly 2.5 million clones, approximately 92% of them singletons. Sequencing was done on a sample of naive CD4+ T cells sorted from blood. The subset denotes: CD45RA+ positively selected. The receptors were gathered from a man younger than 35 in good health.

For the CDR3, the DNA is TGTGCCAGCAGCCGGCTCCTCCAGGGCGACTACACCTTC. It specifies CASSRLLQGDYTF. This sequence joins TRBV6-5 and TRBJ1-2; weak D call: TRBD1 (5 bases). CDR1 and CDR2 from the germline V gene are MNHEY and SVGAGI. The CDR3 is 13 residues long. V gave up 6 bases and J gave up 10 bases, with 18 bases separating them.

The chain has TRBV10-3 and TRBJ2-5; a possible D gene is TRBD2 (7 bases). This CDR3 is 15 amino acids long. Germline CDR1 ENHRY, CDR2 SYGVKD. The V end was cut by 4 bases, the J end by 5 bases, with 17 bases between. The CDR3 loop reads CAISGTGGGGETQYF. As DNA, the CDR3 is TGTGCCATCAGTGGGACCGGCGGGGGCGGGGAGACCCAGTACTTC.

Remarks on this clone: This specimen includes other DNA sequences encoding the same CDR3. The chain combines TRBV6-5 with TRBJ2-7; 10 bases fit TRBD1. V was clipped by 2 bases and J by 3 bases; unmatched bases: 4. This CDR3 is built from 15 residues. The V gene's germline CDR1 is MNHEY and CDR2 SVGAGI. For the CDR3, the DNA is TGTGCCAGCAGTTACAGGGACAGGGGTTTCTACGAGCAGTACTTC. It yields the protein CASSYRDRGFYEQYF.

J is TRBJ1-4 and V is TRBV10-3; 7 positions match TRBD1. CDR1 and CDR2 from the germline V gene are ENHRY and SYGVKD. After removal of 3 bases from V and 4 bases from J, the junction contained 2 bases not matched to a gene. This CDR3 contains 14 residues. The CDR3 is CAISDDRVNEKLFF. CDR3 bases: TGTGCCATCAGTGATGACAGGGTTAATGAAAAACTGTTTTTT.

The chain couples TRBV30 to TRBJ1-4; 8 bases are shared with TRBD1. Germline-derived CDR1 and CDR2 are GTSNPN and SVGIG (reference sequence). V trimming: 4 bases; J trimming: 8 bases; junction bases outside the gene matches: 9. There are 14 residues in the CDR3. This CDR3 reads CAWKRGTGGEKLFF. In DNA form, the CDR3 reads TGTGCCTGGAAAAGAGGGACAGGAGGCGAAAAACTGTTTTTT.

V usage is TRBV28 and J usage is TRBJ2-7; D possibly matches TRBD1 or TRBD2 (5 bases each). Deletions cut 5 bases from V and 3 bases from J, with 17 bases between. Germline CDR1 and CDR2: MDHEN and SYDVKM. The CDR3 extends over 15 amino acids. This CDR3 reads CASSPALGGGYEQYF. CDR3 sequence (DNA): TGTGCCAGCAGTCCGGCCCTGGGTGGGGGCTACGAGCAGTACTTC.

The rearrangement links TRBV7-9 to TRBJ1-6; possible D gene TRBD1, 6 bases. Trimming took 4 bases from V and 6 from J, leaving 16 bases between them. Germline V gives CDR1 SEHNR, CDR2 FQNEAQ (reference sequence). The CDR3 is 16 residues long. The CDR3, as DNA: TGTGCCAGCAGCTCACGAGGGGGAGGGCCTAATTCACCCCTCCACTTT. This encodes CASSSRGGGPNSPLHF.

The rearrangement links TRBV28 to TRBJ1-2, with D perhaps matching TRBD1 (6 bases). Per germline, CDR1 MDHEN and CDR2 SYDVKM. The CDR3 runs 12 residues. V dropped 4 bases and J dropped 7 bases, with 10 bases sitting between them. CDR3 region: CASSYREGGYTF. DNA for the CDR3: TGTGCCAGCAGTTACAGGGAAGGTGGCTACACCTTC.

The chain has TRBV4-3 and TRBJ2-7, with 7 bases matching TRBD1. CDR1 and CDR2 (germline): LGHNA, YSLEER. The CDR3 length is 15 residues. Losses at the gene ends were 0 bases for V and 5 bases for J; bases not matched to a gene: 7. As DNA, the CDR3 is TGCGCCAGCAGCCAAGAGTCGGGGACAGTCAACGAGCAGTACTTC. It encodes CASSQESGTVNEQYF.

In regard to this clone: In the same sample, other DNA sequences code for this CDR3. The chain has TRBV4-3 and TRBJ2-7; D not resolved. Germline V gene sequence: CDR1 LGHNA, CDR2 YSLEER. CDR3 length equals 15 residues. Between the trimmed V and J ends, which lost 1 base and 0 bases, there was a span of 10 bases. The DNA of the CDR3 is TGCGCCAGCAGCCAAGGGACGTCAAGCTCCTACGAGCAGTACTTC. Its protein product is CASSQGTSSSYEQYF.

V and J are TRBV5-5 and TRBJ2-7, with D unresolved. Germline-derived CDR1 and CDR2 are SGHKS and YYEKEE (reference sequence). V lost 6 bases and J lost 0, with 16 bases in between. This CDR3 spans 15 amino acids. Here the CDR3 reads CASTPHRLSSYEQYF. In DNA, the CDR3 is TGTGCCAGCACACCTCACCGGCTTTCCTCCTACGAGCAGTACTTC.

The rearrangement links TRBV4-1 to TRBJ1-4; D gene unclear. Trimming took 4 bases from V and 6 from J, leaving 15 bases between them. Germline CDR1 reads MGHRA; CDR2 reads YSYEKL. The CDR3 has 15 amino acids. This CDR3 is CASSPEDRADEKLFF. In DNA form, the CDR3 reads TGCGCCAGCAGCCCAGAGGACCGGGCCGATGAAAAACTGTTTTTT.

The chain couples TRBV6-6 to TRBJ2-2, with D possibly TRBD2 on 5 matching bases. Germline lookup yields CDR1 MNHNY and CDR2 SVGAGI (reference sequence). Trimming shortened V by 7 bases and J by 3 bases, and 6 bases separated the two germline ends. CDR3 size: 12 residues. The CDR3 bases are TGTGCCAGCAAGAGGGACACCGGGGAGCTGTTTTTT. The encoded protein is CASKRDTGELFF.

As concerns this clone: At the DNA level, this CDR3 is encoded by other sequences in the same sample as well. The rearrangement joins TRBV6-5 to TRBJ2-1; 8 bases are a match to TRBD2. With 4 bases clipped from V and 0 bases from J, the junction kept 2 bases outside the gene matches. The CDR3 sequence is 15 residues long. In germline, CDR1 is MNHEY, CDR2 SVGAGI. CDR3 coding DNA: TGTGCCAGCAGTTCCAGCGGGGGCTCCTACAATGAGCAGTTCTTC. Translation: CASSSSGGSYNEQFF.

The genes are TRBV5-1 and TRBJ1-4, with D unclear. The V end lost 7 bases, the J end lost 6 bases, and 13 bases lay between the germline ends. Germline lookup yields CDR1 SGHRS and CDR2 YFSETQ. This CDR3 has 13 residues. The CDR3 nucleotides read TGCGCCAGCTCTCGCTCTATTGATGAAAAACTGTTTTTT. It is translated as CASSRSIDEKLFF.

The CDR3 nucleotides are TGTGCCAGCAGGCCCAACTCGGGGGGGAGCTCTGGAAACACCATATATTTT. Translating gives CASRPNSGGSSGNTIYF. The chain joins TRBV27 to TRBJ1-3, with TRBD1 as a possible D gene (5 bases). V lost 6 bases and J 0 bases, leaving 18 bases between the germline ends. CDR3 size: 17 residues. CDR1 is MNHEY and CDR2 is SMNVEV in the germline V gene (reference sequence).

The chain couples TRBV11-2 to TRBJ2-1; D possibly corresponds to TRBD2 (5 bases). Trimming removed 1 base from V and 14 bases from J, with 18 bases in between. The germline V gene has CDR1 SGHAT and CDR2 FQNNGV. This CDR3 is 14 amino acids long. The CDR3 region is CASSLGGVDRVEFF. In DNA, the CDR3 is TGTGCCAGCAGCTTAGGGGGAGTAGACCGGGTGGAGTTCTTC.

This chain uses TRBV5-1 with TRBJ2-3; TRBD1 or TRBD2 may be the D gene (6 bases each). The germline V and J ends were trimmed by 7 bases and 2 bases, with 14 bases remaining between them. CDR1 is SGHRS, CDR2 YFSETQ, per germline. CDR3 length: 14 residues. CDR3 sequence: CASGGGPPTDTQYF. In nucleotides, the CDR3 is TGCGCCAGCGGAGGGGGTCCACCCACAGATACGCAGTATTTT.

The chain joins TRBV5-1 to TRBJ2-1; TRBD1 matches 9 bases. The CDR3 has 17 amino acids. V lost 0 bases to trimming and J lost 2 bases; unmatched junction nucleotides: 6. Germline lookup yields CDR1 SGHRS and CDR2 YFSETQ. CDR3 DNA: TGCGCCAGCAGCTTGGCCGGGACAGGGTCGGCCTACAATGAGCAGTTCTTC. As protein: CASSLAGTGSAYNEQFF.

The rearrangement joins TRBV19 to TRBJ1-5; D remains unclear. The germline V gene has CDR1 LNHDA and CDR2 SQIVND (reference sequence). The CDR3 spans 15 residues. The ends were cut back, 3 bases at V and 3 bases at J, with 12 bases in the middle. The CDR3 is CASSIYMRSNQPQHF. CDR3 nucleotide sequence: TGTGCCAGTAGTATCTATATGCGTTCCAATCAGCCCCAGCATTTT.

The chain recombines TRBV5-6 with TRBJ2-7; 8 bases align to TRBD2. CDR1 is SGHDT, CDR2 YYEEEE, per germline. There are 15 residues in the CDR3. V lost 4 bases, J lost 3 bases, and 9 bases stayed unmatched. In nucleotides, the CDR3 is TGTGCCAGCAGCCGGGAGAGCGGGAGAAGCTACGAGCAGTACTTC. This gives the protein CASSRESGRSYEQYF.

The chain joins TRBV29-1 to TRBJ2-1, with 8 bases matching TRBD1. The CDR3 runs 13 residues. In germline, CDR1 is SQVTM, CDR2 ANQGSEA. The V segment lost 6 bases and the J segment 2 bases; nucleotides outside the gene matches: 3. The CDR3 DNA reads TGCAGCGTCCCGACAGGGGCCTACAATGAGCAGTTCTTC. It codes for CSVPTGAYNEQFF.

The chain is built from TRBV10-3 and TRBJ2-1, with D possibly matching TRBD2 (5 bases). The CDR3 has 15 amino acids. Between the trimmed V and J ends, which lost 0 bases and 9 bases, there was a span of 15 bases. From germline, CDR1 is ENHRY and CDR2 SYGVKD. CDR3 sequence (DNA): TGTGCCATCAGTGAGTCGCCCGAGGGATCGGGTGAGCAGTTCTTC. It is translated as CAISESPEGSGEQFF.

Comment on this clone: The same CDR3 can be traced to other DNA sequences in this sample. The chain has TRBV5-1 and TRBJ2-2; D ambiguous. The CDR3 covers 13 residues. The germline gives CDR1 SGHRS, CDR2 YFSETQ. V lost 3 bases, J lost 1 base, and 4 bases lay in between. The CDR3: CASSSKNTGELFF. The CDR3 coding sequence is TGCGCCAGCAGCTCCAAGAACACCGGGGAGCTGTTTTTT.

This chain joins TRBV6-6 and TRBJ1-6, with a weak D call TRBD1 (5 bases). The CDR3 is made up of 14 amino acids. Between the trimmed V and J ends, which lost 7 bases and 4 bases, there was a span of 11 bases. The germline CDR1 and CDR2 sequences are MNHNY and SVGAGI (reference sequence). CDR3 sequence (DNA): TGTGCCAGCACTAGGGACCCATATAATTCACCCCTCCACTTT. This codes for CASTRDPYNSPLHF.

The rearrangement links TRBV13 to TRBJ1-2, with D perhaps matching TRBD1 (6 bases). V lost 5 bases and J lost 8, with 15 bases in between. The CDR3 spans 13 residues. Germline CDR1 PRHDT, CDR2 FYEKMQ (reference sequence). The CDR3 loop is CASSPRGGVGYTF. CDR3 DNA: TGTGCCAGCAGCCCAAGAGGGGGGGTGGGCTACACCTTC.